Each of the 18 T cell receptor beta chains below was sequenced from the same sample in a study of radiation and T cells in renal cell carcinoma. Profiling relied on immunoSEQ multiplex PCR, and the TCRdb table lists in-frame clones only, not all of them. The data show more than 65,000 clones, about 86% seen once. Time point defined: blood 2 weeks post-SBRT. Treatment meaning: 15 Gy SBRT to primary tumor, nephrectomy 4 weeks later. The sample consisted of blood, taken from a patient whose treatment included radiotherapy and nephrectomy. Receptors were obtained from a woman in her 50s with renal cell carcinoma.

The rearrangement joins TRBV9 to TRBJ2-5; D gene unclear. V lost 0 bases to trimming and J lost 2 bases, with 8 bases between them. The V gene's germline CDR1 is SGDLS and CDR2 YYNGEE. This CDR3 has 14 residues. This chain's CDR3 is CASSVAQFQETQYF. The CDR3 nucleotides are TGTGCCAGCAGCGTAGCCCAATTTCAAGAGACCCAGTACTTC.

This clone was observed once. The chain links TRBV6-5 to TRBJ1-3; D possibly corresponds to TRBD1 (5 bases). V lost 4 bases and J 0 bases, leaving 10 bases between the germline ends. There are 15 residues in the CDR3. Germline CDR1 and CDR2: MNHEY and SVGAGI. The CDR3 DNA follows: TGTGCCAGCAGTTTTGACAGAACCTCTGGAAACACCATATATTTT. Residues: CASSFDRTSGNTIYF.

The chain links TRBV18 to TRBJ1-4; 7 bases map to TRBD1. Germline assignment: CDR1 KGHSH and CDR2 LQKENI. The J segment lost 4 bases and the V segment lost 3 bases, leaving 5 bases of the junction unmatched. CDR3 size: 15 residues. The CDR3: CASSPRTGVNEKLFF. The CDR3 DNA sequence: TGTGCCAGCTCACCGCGGACAGGAGTTAATGAAAAACTGTTTTTT.

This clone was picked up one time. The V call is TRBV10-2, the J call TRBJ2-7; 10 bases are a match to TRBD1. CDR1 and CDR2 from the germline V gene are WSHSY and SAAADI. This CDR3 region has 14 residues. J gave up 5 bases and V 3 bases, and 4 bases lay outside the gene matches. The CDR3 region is CASSEAGTGDEQYF. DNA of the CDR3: TGCGCCAGCAGTGAAGCCGGGACAGGGGACGAGCAGTACTTC.

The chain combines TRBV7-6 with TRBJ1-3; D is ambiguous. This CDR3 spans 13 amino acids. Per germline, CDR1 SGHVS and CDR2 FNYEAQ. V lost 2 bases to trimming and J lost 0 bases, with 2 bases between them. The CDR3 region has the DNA TGTGCCAGCAGCTTAAGCTCTGGAAACACCATATATTTT. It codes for CASSLSSGNTIYF.

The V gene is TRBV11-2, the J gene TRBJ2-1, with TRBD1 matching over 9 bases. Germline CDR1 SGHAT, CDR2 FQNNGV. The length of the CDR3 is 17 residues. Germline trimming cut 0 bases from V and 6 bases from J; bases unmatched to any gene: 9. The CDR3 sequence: CASSLDPGTGHPNEQFF. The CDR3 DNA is TGTGCCAGCAGCTTAGATCCCGGGACAGGGCACCCCAATGAGCAGTTCTTC.

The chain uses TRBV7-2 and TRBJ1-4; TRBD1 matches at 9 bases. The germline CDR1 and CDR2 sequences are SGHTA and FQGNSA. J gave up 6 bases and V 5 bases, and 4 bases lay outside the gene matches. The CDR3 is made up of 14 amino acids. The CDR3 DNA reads TGTGCCAGCAGCCAACAGGGGGCGTATGAAAAACTGTTTTTT. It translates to CASSQQGAYEKLFF.

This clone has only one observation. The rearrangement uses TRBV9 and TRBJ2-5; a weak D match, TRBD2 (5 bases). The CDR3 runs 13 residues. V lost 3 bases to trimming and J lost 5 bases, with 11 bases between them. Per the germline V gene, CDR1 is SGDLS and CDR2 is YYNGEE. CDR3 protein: CASSGGGEETQYF. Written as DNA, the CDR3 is TGTGCCAGCAGCGGAGGTGGGGAGGAGACCCAGTACTTC.

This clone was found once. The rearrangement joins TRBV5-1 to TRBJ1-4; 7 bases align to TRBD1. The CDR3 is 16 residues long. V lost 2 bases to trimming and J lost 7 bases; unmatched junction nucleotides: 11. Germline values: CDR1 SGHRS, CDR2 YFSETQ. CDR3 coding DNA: TGCGCCAGCAGCTTTCGCAGGGGGGAAGGTAGTGAAAAACTGTTTTTT. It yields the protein CASSFRRGEGSEKLFF.

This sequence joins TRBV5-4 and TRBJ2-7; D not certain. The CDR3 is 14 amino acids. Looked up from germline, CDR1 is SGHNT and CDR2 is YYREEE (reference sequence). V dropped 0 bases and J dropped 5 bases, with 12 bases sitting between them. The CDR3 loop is CASSLESSEDEQYF. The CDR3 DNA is TGTGCCAGCAGCTTGGAATCAAGTGAGGACGAGCAGTACTTC. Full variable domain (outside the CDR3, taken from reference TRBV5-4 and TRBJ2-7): ETGVTQSPTHLIKTRGQQVTLRCSSQSGHNTVSWYQQALGQGPQFIFQYYREEENGRGNFPPRFSGLQFPNYSSELNVNALELDDSALYLCASSLESSEDEQYFGPGTRLTVT.

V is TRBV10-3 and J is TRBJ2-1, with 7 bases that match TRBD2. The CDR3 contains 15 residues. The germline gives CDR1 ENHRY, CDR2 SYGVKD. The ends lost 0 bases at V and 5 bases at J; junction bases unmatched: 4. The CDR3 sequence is CAISESGTTNNEQFF. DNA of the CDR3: TGTGCCATCAGTGAGTCCGGGACTACAAACAATGAGCAGTTCTTC.

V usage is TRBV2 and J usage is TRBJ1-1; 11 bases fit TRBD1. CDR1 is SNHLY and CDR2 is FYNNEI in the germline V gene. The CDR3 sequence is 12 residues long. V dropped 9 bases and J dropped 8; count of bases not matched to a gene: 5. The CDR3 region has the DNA TGTGCCAGTGGACAGGGGGCTCCAGAAGCTTTCTTT. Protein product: CASGQGAPEAFF. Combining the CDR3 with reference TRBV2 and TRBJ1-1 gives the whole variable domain EPEVTQTPSHQVTQMGQEVILRCVPISNHLYFYWYRQILGQKVEFLVSFYNNEISEKSEIFDDQFSVERPDGSNFTLKIRSTKLEDSAMYFCASGQGAPEAFFGQGTRLTVV.

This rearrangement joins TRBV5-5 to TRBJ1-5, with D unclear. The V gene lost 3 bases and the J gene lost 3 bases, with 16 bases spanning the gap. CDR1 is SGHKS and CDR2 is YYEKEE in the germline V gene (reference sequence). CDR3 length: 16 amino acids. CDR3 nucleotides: TGTGCCAGCAGCTCAACCTTGGACCGGGTCAATCAGCCCCAGCATTTT. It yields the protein CASSSTLDRVNQPQHF.

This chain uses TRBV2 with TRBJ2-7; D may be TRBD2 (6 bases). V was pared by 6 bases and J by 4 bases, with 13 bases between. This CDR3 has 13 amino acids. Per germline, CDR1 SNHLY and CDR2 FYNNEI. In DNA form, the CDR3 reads TGTGCCAGCAGGACGGGGGAAAGTTACGAGCAGTACTTC. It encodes CASRTGESYEQYF.

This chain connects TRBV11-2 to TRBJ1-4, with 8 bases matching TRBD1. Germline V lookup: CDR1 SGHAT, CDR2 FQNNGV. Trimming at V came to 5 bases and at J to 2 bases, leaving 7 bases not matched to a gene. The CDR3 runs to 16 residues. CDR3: CASSPRTGGTNEKLFF. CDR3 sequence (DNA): TGTGCCAGCAGCCCGAGAACAGGGGGGACTAATGAAAAACTGTTTTTT.

CDR3 sequence reads: CASSFGSLWNTIYF. The CDR3 nucleotides read TGTGCCAGTAGTTTCGGGTCCCTCTGGAACACCATATATTTT. The chain uses TRBV19 and TRBJ1-3; D is unclear. This CDR3 is 14 amino acids long. Trimming took 5 bases from V and 7 from J, leaving 15 bases between them. Per germline, CDR1 LNHDA and CDR2 SQIVND (reference sequence).

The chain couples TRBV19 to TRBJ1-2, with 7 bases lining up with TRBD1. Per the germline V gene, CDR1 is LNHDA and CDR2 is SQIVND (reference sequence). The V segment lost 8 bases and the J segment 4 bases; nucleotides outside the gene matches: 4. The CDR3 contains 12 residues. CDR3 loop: CASYQGGYGYTF. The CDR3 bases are TGTGCCAGTTATCAGGGGGGCTATGGCTACACCTTC.

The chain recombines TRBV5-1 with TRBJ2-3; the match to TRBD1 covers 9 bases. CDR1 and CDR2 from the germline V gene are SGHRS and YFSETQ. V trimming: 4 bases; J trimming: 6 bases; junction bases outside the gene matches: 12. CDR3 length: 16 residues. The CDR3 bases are TGCGCCAGCAGCCCCGAAGGGGACAGGGACGGTGATACGCAGTATTTT. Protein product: CASSPEGDRDGDTQYF.